This is a list of T cell receptor beta chains from one sample in a study of shared clonotypes between healthy human individuals. Here immunoSEQ multiplex PCR was the method, and the copy in TCRdb shows in-frame clones only, minus some. The sample consists of roughly 2.2 million clones, 80% to 95% of them appearing once. The source material was naive CD4+ T cells from PBMCs. The source is a man in his late teens or twenties in good health. Some clones in this sample may be carry-over from other donors' samples. Each CDR3 is given with its conserved first and last residue. D genes are given only for firm matches. Expanded clones get a size class; other rows say once, few or many, or leave the size out.

v_gene	j_gene	d_gene	abundance	CDR3aa	CDR3nt
TRBV9	TRBJ2-2	TRBD2	-	CASSSRTSGSGGELFF	TGTGCCAGCAGCTCGCGGACTAGCGGGAGTGGCGGGGAGCTGTTTTTT
TRBV7-9	TRBJ2-1	TRBD2	-	CASSLSGLAVGYDEQFF	TGTGCCAGCAGCTTATCCGGTCTAGCGGTGGGCTACGATGAGCAGTTCTTC
TRBV7-2	TRBJ1-4	-	-	CASSLALRAGGKLFF	TGTGCCAGCAGCTTAGCGCTAAGGGCTGGCGGAAAACTGTTTTTT
TRBV5-1	TRBJ2-3	-	-	CASSLEVPDTQYF	TGCGCCAGCAGCTTGGAAGTACCAGATACGCAGTATTTT
TRBV5-1	TRBJ1-1	TRBD1	-	CASSFGQGDTEAFF	TGCGCCAGCAGCTTCGGGCAGGGGGACACTGAAGCTTTCTTT
TRBV2	TRBJ2-1	-	-	CASWRSVRIVQVEQFF	TGTGCCAGCTGGCGGTCAGTCCGGATTGTTCAGGTTGAGCAGTTCTTC
TRBV5-1	TRBJ2-7	-	-	CASSLGRVNLYEQYF	TGCGCCAGCAGCTTGGGCCGGGTCAACCTCTACGAGCAGTACTTC
TRBV7-8	TRBJ2-3	-	-	CASSLAARTDTQYF	TGTGCCAGCAGCCTGGCCGCCCGCACAGATACGCAGTATTTT
TRBV5-4	TRBJ2-2	TRBD2	-	CASSYDSGVNTGELFF	TGTGCCAGCAGCTATGATAGCGGGGTGAACACCGGGGAGCTGTTTTTT
TRBV7-2	TRBJ2-3	-	-	CASRPPPSTDTQYF	TGTGCCAGCCGCCCTCCACCCTCCACAGATACGCAGTATTTT
TRBV4-3	TRBJ2-7	-	-	CASSQVRDGHEQYF	TGCGCCAGCAGCCAAGTGCGGGACGGGCACGAGCAGTACTTC
TRBV5-1	TRBJ2-1	-	-	CASSLHVGGGPPYNEQFF	TGCGCCAGCAGCTTGCATGTGGGTGGGGGACCCCCCTACAATGAGCAGTTCTTC
TRBV6-5	TRBJ1-3	-	-	CASSPRQYSGNTIYF	TGTGCCAGCAGCCCAAGACAGTACTCTGGAAACACCATATATTTT
TRBV10-3	TRBJ2-4	-	once	CAISRDGISRYF	TGTGCCATCAGCCGGGACGGGATCAGCCGGTACTTC
TRBV4-1	TRBJ2-7	-	-	CASSQDSRGAGWGEQYF	TGCGCCAGCAGCCAAGATTCCCGAGGGGCGGGTTGGGGAGAGCAGTACTTC
TRBV6-6	TRBJ1-4	-	-	CASSLTRDIREKLFF	TGTGCCAGCAGCCTCACAAGAGATATTCGAGAAAAACTGTTTTTT
TRBV5-4	TRBJ1-4	TRBD1	-	CASSRDRTNEKLFF	TGTGCCAGCAGCCGGGACAGGACTAATGAAAAACTGTTTTTT